Below are 16 T cell receptor beta chains sequenced from a single sample in a study of blood T cells in healthy people across ages. Through a sample-barcoded 5' primer and a J-beta primer mix, a second PCR was run for roughly 6 to 11 cycles. One entry per CDR3 protein, called by TCRdb with MiXCR from the 5' RACE reads. The sample consists of some 1.8 million distinct CDR3 sequences, about two fifths of them appearing once. Sample: blood. Receptor source: a human donor in good health.

This clonotype came up many times. The J gene is TRBJ2-7, the V gene TRBV20-1; 8 bases match TRBD2. Germline CDR1 and CDR2: DFQATT and SNEGSKA (reference sequence). The V segment lost 1 base and the J segment 4 bases; nucleotides outside the gene matches: 12. The CDR3 runs to 16 residues. CDR3 coding DNA: TGCAGTGCTAGAGTCGCCACGGGGGGGCATCTGTACGAGCAGTACTTC. Its translation is CSARVATGGHLYEQYF.

This sequence joins TRBV15 and TRBJ2-5; D perhaps matches TRBD1 (6 bases). Germline V gives CDR1 LNHNV, CDR2 YYDKDF (reference sequence). Between the trimmed V and J ends, which lost 1 base and 13 bases, there was a span of 16 bases. The CDR3 runs 13 residues. CDR3 sequence (DNA): TGTGCCACCAGCAGAGGGACAGCCAGCAACCCGTACTTC. Translated: CATSRGTASNPYF.

V is TRBV15 and J is TRBJ1-2, with no clear D. CDR3 length: 15 residues. The V gene's germline CDR1 is LNHNV and CDR2 YYDKDF (reference sequence). Trimming took 1 base from V and 4 from J, leaving 13 bases between them. CDR3 coding DNA: TGTGCCACCAGCAGAGGTCAGGAGGGAAGCTATGGCTACACCTTC. This encodes CATSRGQEGSYGYTF.

There are a few counts of this clonotype. J is TRBJ2-1 and V is TRBV5-1, with D maybe TRBD1 (6 bases). Trimming left V 0 bases short and J 2 bases short, with 12 bases between. Germline V gene lookup returns CDR1 SGHRS and CDR2 YFSETQ. The length of the CDR3 is 16 residues. CDR3 sequence: CASSLVTGPPYNEQFF. The CDR3 nucleotides are TGCGCCAGCAGCTTGGTTACAGGGCCCCCCTACAATGAGCAGTTCTTC.

The rearrangement uses TRBV6-5 and TRBJ1-2, with D perhaps matching TRBD1 (6 bases). The CDR3 is 16 residues long. Germline values: CDR1 MNHEY, CDR2 SVGAGI. V was pared by 7 bases and J by 5 bases, with 23 bases between. CDR3 protein: CASTSRGSSSGYGYTF. The CDR3 coding sequence is TGTGCCAGCACTAGCAGGGGCTCTAGTAGTGGTTATGGCTACACCTTC.

This clonotype came up once. CDR3 in amino acids: CASSQVGDSGANGYTF. CDR3 DNA sequence: TGTGCCAGCAGCCAAGTGGGGGACAGCGGAGCGAATGGCTACACCTTC. The rearrangement links TRBV3-1 to TRBJ1-2, with 7 positions matching TRBD1. Germline assignment: CDR1 LGHDT and CDR2 YNNKEL (reference sequence). This CDR3 is 16 amino acids long. The V gene end was trimmed by 1 base and the J gene end by 6 bases; junction bases not matched to a gene: 11. Based on the CDR3 plus reference TRBV3-1 and TRBJ1-2, the full variable domain is DTAVSQTPKYLVTQMGNDKSIKCEQNLGHDTMYWYKQDSKKFLKIMFSYNNKELIINETVPNRFSPKSPDKAHLNLHINSLELGDSAVYFCASSQVGDSGANGYTFGSGTRLTVV.

The chain couples TRBV6-2 or TRBV6-3 to TRBJ1-5; D might be TRBD1 (5 bases). The CDR3 runs to 15 residues. The germline gives CDR1 MNHEY, CDR2 SVGEGT. Trimming cost V 6 bases and J 0 bases, with 12 bases left between them. In nucleotides, the CDR3 is TGTGCCAGCAGAAGGGGCACAACTAGCAATCAGCCCCAGCATTTT. It translates to CASRRGTTSNQPQHF.

The rearrangement links TRBV7-2 to TRBJ2-3; tentative D call: TRBD2 (6 bases). Germline V gene data show CDR1 as SGHTA and CDR2 as FQGNSA. This CDR3 region has 14 residues. V was trimmed by 3 bases and J by 6 bases, leaving 13 bases between them. The CDR3 DNA follows: TGTGCCAGCAGCTTCCGGAGGGGCTTGGATACGCAGTATTTT. Amino acids: CASSFRRGLDTQYF.

This clonotype was found many times. The CDR3 loop is CSVEGGPSRGRTEAFF. The CDR3 nucleotides read TGCAGCGTTGAGGGAGGGCCTTCGAGGGGGAGAACTGAAGCTTTCTTT. V usage is TRBV29-1 and J usage is TRBJ1-1; tentative D call: TRBD1 (6 bases). The CDR3 has 16 residues. Germline CDR1 reads SQVTM; CDR2 reads ANQGSEA. Trimming removed 3 bases at V and 5 bases at J, with 22 bases between.

The J gene is TRBJ1-2, the V gene TRBV14; the D gene is possibly TRBD1 (5 bases). V was shortened by 3 bases and J by 4 bases, with 9 bases between the two germline ends. The CDR3 sequence is 13 residues long. CDR1 and CDR2 (germline): SGHDN, FVKESK. CDR3 sequence (DNA): TGTGCCAGCAGCCAGACTAGGGGCTATGGCTACACCTTC. Amino acid sequence: CASSQTRGYGYTF. Supplemented by reference TRBV14 and TRBJ1-2, the full variable domain reads EAGVTQFPSHSVIEKGQTVTLRCDPISGHDNLYWYRRVMGKEIKFLLHFVKESKQDESGMPNNRFLAERTGGTYSTLKVQPAELEDSGVYFCASSQTRGYGYTFGSGTRLTVV.

This clonotype occurred many times. This rearrangement joins TRBV29-1 to TRBJ1-1, with D uncertain. CDR1 SQVTM and CDR2 ANQGSEA come from the germline V gene. The V end was cut by 5 bases, the J end by 5 bases, with 9 bases between. This CDR3 contains 11 residues. The CDR3 is CSVNFGTEAFF. In nucleotides, the CDR3 is TGCAGCGTTAATTTTGGTACTGAAGCTTTCTTT.

V usage is TRBV21-1 and J usage is TRBJ2-5; TRBD2 is taken as the D call from the table, unchecked against the DNA. TRBV21-1 constitutes a pseudogene. This CDR3 region has 21 residues. CDR3 coding DNA: TGTGCCAGCAGCAACCCTCTTCCTTTGAGTTCAGCGGGGGAACACCAAGAGACCCAGTACTTC. This encodes CASSNPLPLSSAGEHQETQYF.

This sequence joins TRBV6-1 and TRBJ2-3; 9 nucleotides line up with TRBD1. This CDR3 has 17 amino acids. After removal of 4 bases from V and 3 bases from J, the junction contained 11 bases not matched to a gene. The germline CDR1 and CDR2 sequences are MNHNS and SASEGT. This chain's CDR3 is CASSAMITGGLTDTQYF. As DNA, the CDR3 is TGTGCCAGCAGTGCGATGATTACAGGGGGCTTGACAGATACGCAGTATTTT.

The chain combines TRBV12-3 or TRBV12-4 with TRBJ2-2; TRBD2 agrees at 8 bases. The CDR3 runs to 15 residues. Unmatched junction bases numbered 3, after V lost 6 bases and J lost 0 bases. CDR3 in DNA: TGTGCCAGCAGGATGGGACTAGCGAACACCGGGGAGCTGTTTTTT. Encoded protein: CASRMGLANTGELFF.

A remark on this clonotype: An end of the junction differs from the germline gene, which may be a read error. V and J are TRBV4-3 and TRBJ2-1, with no clear D. The CDR3 totals 15 residues. The germline CDR1 and CDR2 sequences are LGHNA and YSLEER. The CDR3 bases are TGCGCCAGCAGCCAAGGCTACGGCTCCTACAAGGAGCAGTTCTTC. Amino acids: CASSQGYGSYKEQFF.

This clonotype was seen a few times. The chain uses TRBV5-1 and TRBJ2-4; D is unclear. Germline assignment: CDR1 SGHRS and CDR2 YFSETQ. V lost 0 bases and J lost 6, with 7 bases in between. The CDR3 runs 13 residues. The CDR3 protein is CASSLGRANIQYF. The CDR3 nucleotides are TGCGCCAGCAGCTTGGGACGGGCAAACATTCAGTACTTC. The variable domain in full, completed from reference TRBV5-1 and TRBJ2-4, reads KAGVTQTPRYLIKTRGQQVTLSCSPISGHRSVSWYQQTPGQGLQFLFEYFSETQRNKGNFPGRFSGRQFSNSRSEMNVSTLELGDSALYLCASSLGRANIQYFGAGTRLSVL.